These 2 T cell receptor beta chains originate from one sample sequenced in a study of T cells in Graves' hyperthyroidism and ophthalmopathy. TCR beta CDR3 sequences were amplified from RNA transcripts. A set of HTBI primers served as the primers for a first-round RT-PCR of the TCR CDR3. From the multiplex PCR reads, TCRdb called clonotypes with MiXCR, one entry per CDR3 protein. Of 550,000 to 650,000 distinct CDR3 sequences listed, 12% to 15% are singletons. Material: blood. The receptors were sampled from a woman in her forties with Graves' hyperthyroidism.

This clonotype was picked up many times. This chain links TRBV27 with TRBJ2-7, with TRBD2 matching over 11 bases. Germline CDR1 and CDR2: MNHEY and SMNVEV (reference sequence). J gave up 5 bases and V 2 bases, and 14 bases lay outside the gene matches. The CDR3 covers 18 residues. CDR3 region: CASSLPKWALAGGHEQYF. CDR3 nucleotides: TGTGCCAGCAGTTTACCCAAGTGGGCCCTAGCGGGAGGTCACGAGCAGTACTTC.

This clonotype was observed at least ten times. The DNA for the CDR3 is TGTGCCAGCTATGGACAGGGGAGCTCTGGGGCCAACGTCCTGACTTTC. Translation: CASYGQGSSGANVLTF. V gene TRBV28 combines with J gene TRBJ2-6, with 9 bases aligning to TRBD1. CDR1 MDHEN and CDR2 SYDVKM come from the germline V gene. The ends lost 8 bases at V and 0 bases at J; junction bases unmatched: 5. This CDR3 region has 16 residues.